The sequence of this TCR beta chain was determined in a study of T cell repertoires in cytomegalovirus infection. About the research overall: Carrying CMV and the relevant HLA type showed in public TCR beta signatures.

One entry per CDR3 protein results from TCRdb running MiXCR on the reads. Of hundreds of thousands of distinct CDR3 sequences in the sample, roughly 26% are singletons; the top ten hold around 7.6%. With V trimmed by 4 bases and J by 4 bases, 6 bases remained unmatched. The CDR3 is 15 residues long. The germline CDR1 and CDR2 sequences are SNHLY and FYNNEI. Whole-study findings and limits: Ex vivo, HLA-C-restricted CMV-specific TCR beta clonotypes prevailed over the rest of the response. Cumulated frequencies of public TCR beta families served to identify carriers of CMV plus the relevant HLA.

This clonotype was seen more than once but under ten times. Its antigen is unknown. The receptor's source is a human donor in good health (CMV status not recorded). Some clones in this sample may be carry-over from other donors' samples. The sequenced sample was CD8+ T cells from PBMCs. The rearrangement joins TRBV2 to TRBJ2-1, with 8 bases fitting TRBD2. This CDR3 is CASSAPRGAYNEQFF. The CDR3 DNA is TGTGCCAGCAGTGCCCCGCGGGGGGCTTACAATGAGCAGTTCTTC.